The TCR beta chain under discussion was sequenced for a study of T cells in Graves' hyperthyroidism and ophthalmopathy. There were TCR beta CDR3 regions amplified from RNA transcripts. Using the HTBI primer set, a first-round RT-PCR was run on the TCR CDR3. MiXCR, run by TCRdb on the multiplex PCR reads, gives a single entry per CDR3 protein. The sample lists around 690,000 distinct CDR3 sequences, approximately 15% occurring once. PBMCs came from more than 9 ml fresh peripheral blood. In this sample, this clonotype turned up many times. The sequencing sample was made of blood. The receptor comes from a man in his forties or fifties with Graves' hyperthyroidism.

The CDR3 nucleotides read TGTGCCAGCTCACCCGGACAGGTGAGTCCGAACACTGAAGCTTTCTTT. It specifies CASSPGQVSPNTEAFF. V and J are TRBV18 and TRBJ1-1; 7 bases are a match to TRBD1. The CDR3 runs 16 residues. V trimming: 3 bases; J trimming: 1 base; junction bases outside the gene matches: 8. Germline values: CDR1 KGHSH, CDR2 LQKENI.